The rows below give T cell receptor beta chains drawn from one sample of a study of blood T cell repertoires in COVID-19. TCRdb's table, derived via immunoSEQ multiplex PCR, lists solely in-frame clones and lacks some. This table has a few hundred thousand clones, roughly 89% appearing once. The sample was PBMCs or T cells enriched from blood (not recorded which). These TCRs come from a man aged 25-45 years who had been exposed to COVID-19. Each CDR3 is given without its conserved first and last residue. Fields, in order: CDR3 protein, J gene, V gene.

CDR3: ASTSAYEQY
J: TRBJ2-7
V: TRBV19

CDR3: ASSQEQGKFHNEQF
J: TRBJ2-1
V: TRBV4-3

CDR3: ASSLGQEVAF
J: TRBJ1-1
V: TRBV5-1

CDR3: ASSMTGGRGTDTQY
J: TRBJ2-3
V: TRBV7-6

CDR3: ASKVGGLYGYT
J: TRBJ1-2
V: TRBV2

CDR3: ASGRRGRSEQF
J: TRBJ2-1
V: TRBV5-6

CDR3: ASSYRGDSGNTIY
J: TRBJ1-3
V: TRBV11-2

CDR3: ASSGERGNQPQH
J: TRBJ1-5
V: TRBV6-1

CDR3: VRSLGPPDRGGQPQH
J: TRBJ1-5
V: TRBV7-5

CDR3: ASSLGLATSEQF
J: TRBJ2-1
V: TRBV5-6

CDR3: SFRDSYNEQF
J: TRBJ2-1
V: TRBV29-1

CDR3: ASSGVRDRGRDTQY
J: TRBJ2-3
V: TRBV5-1

CDR3: ASSVVRRRLGNQPQH
J: TRBJ1-5
V: TRBV9

CDR3: ASSRSGQANSPLH
J: TRBJ1-6
V: TRBV5-4

CDR3: SDPDRDSGNTIY
J: TRBJ1-3
V: TRBV29-1

CDR3: ASSLSGGAFYEQF
J: TRBJ2-1
V: TRBV7-2

CDR3: ASSTGQEPYEQY
J: TRBJ2-7
V: TRBV19

CDR3: ASSQDGRGETQY
J: TRBJ2-5
V: TRBV3-1/TRBV3-2

CDR3: ASSSDTGLSGYT
J: TRBJ1-2
V: TRBV5-1

CDR3: ASSERQIINSPLH
J: TRBJ1-6
V: TRBV2

CDR3: ASSLDRGRTDTQY
J: TRBJ2-3
V: TRBV19

CDR3: SVAPLRQKDTEAF
J: TRBJ1-1
V: TRBV29-1

CDR3: ASSLTGIQPQH
J: TRBJ1-5
V: TRBV27

CDR3: ASSLVMNTEAF
J: TRBJ1-1
V: TRBV5-6

CDR3: ASSEDGAYNEQF
J: TRBJ2-1
V: TRBV21-1

CDR3: ASNRGRLAGDTQY
J: TRBJ2-3
V: TRBV6-5

CDR3: ASSPRHRGSDTEAF
J: TRBJ1-1
V: TRBV14

CDR3: ASSPREGSSYNEQF
J: TRBJ2-1
V: TRBV4-1

CDR3: ASALLYSGGFQETQY
J: TRBJ2-5
V: TRBV5-5

CDR3: ASSPSENQPQH
J: TRBJ1-5
V: TRBV18

CDR3: ASRAAGGQGTNQPQH
J: TRBJ1-5
V: TRBV12-1

CDR3: ASNPDSGGGRNTQY
J: TRBJ2-3
V: TRBV4-1

CDR3: ASSSGTGFTNEKLF
J: TRBJ1-4
V: TRBV7-2

CDR3: ASSFQRGGTDTQY
J: TRBJ2-3
V: TRBV2

CDR3: ASSPPGGQETQY
J: TRBJ2-5
V: TRBV3-1/TRBV3-2

CDR3: ASSQDYGSDTQY
J: TRBJ2-3
V: TRBV2